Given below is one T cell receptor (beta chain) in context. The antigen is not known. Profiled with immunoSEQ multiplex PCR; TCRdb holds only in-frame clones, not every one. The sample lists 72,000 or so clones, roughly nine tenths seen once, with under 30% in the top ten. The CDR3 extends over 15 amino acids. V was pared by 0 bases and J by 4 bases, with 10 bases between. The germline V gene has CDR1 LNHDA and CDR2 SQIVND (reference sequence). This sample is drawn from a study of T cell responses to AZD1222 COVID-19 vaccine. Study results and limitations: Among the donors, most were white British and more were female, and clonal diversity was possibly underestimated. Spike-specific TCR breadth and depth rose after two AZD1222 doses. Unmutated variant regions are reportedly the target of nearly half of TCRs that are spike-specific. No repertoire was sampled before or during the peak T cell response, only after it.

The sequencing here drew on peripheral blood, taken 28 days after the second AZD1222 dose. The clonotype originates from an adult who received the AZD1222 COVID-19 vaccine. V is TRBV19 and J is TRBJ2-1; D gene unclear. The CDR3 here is CASSIDGLTYNEQFF. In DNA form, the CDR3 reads TGTGCCAGTAGTATAGATGGGCTCACTTACAATGAGCAGTTCTTC.